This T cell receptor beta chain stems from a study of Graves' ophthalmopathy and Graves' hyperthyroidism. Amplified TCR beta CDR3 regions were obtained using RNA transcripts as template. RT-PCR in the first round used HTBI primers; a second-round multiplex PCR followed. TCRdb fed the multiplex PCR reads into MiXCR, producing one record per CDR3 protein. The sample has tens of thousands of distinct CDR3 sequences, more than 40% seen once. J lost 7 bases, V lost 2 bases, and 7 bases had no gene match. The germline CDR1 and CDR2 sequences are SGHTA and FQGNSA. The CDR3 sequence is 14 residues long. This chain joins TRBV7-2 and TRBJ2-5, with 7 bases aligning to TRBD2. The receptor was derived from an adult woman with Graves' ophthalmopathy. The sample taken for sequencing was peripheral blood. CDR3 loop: CASSLRLALGTQYF. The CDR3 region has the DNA TGTGCCAGCAGCTTACGACTAGCCCTGGGGACCCAGTACTTC.